This T cell receptor beta chain was identified in a study of PD-1 blockade in mismatch repair-deficient tumors. Assay: immunoSEQ multiplex PCR; the TCRdb copy retains only in-frame clones and omits some. The sample contains roughly 120,000 clones, approximately 91% of which appear only once. In this sample, this clone turned up a few times. Trimming at V came to 11 bases and at J to 4 bases, leaving 8 bases not matched to a gene. Per the germline V gene, CDR1 is ENHRY and CDR2 is SYGVKD. The CDR3 covers 12 residues. This specimen was peripheral blood, taken 72 weeks after starting pembrolizumab. The chain has TRBV10-3 and TRBJ2-7; 7 bases map to TRBD1. The receptor's source is an adult with mismatch repair-deficient cancer. The CDR3, as DNA: TGTGCCTCTAGACAGGGAGCTTACGAGCAGTACTTC. Protein product: CASRQGAYEQYF.